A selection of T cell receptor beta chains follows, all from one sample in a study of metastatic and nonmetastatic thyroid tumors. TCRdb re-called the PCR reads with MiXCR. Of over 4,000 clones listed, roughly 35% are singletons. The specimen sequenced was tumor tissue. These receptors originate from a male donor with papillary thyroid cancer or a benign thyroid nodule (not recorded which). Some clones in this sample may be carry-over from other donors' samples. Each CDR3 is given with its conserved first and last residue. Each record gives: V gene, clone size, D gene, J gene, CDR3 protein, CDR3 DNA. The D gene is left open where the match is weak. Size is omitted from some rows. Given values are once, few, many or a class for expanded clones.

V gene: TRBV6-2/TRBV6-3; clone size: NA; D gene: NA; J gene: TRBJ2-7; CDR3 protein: CASTLGALPSYEQYF; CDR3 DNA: TGTGCCAGCACCTTGGGAGCCTTACCCTCCTACGAGCAGTACTTC
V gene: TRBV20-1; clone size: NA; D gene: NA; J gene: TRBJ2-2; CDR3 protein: CSASWGTGELFF; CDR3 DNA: TGCAGTGCTAGCTGGGGCACCGGGGAGCTGTTTTTT
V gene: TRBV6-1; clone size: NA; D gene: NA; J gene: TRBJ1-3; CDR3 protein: CASKVTGSGNTIYF; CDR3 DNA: TGTGCCAGCAAGGTGACAGGCTCTGGAAACACCATATATTTT
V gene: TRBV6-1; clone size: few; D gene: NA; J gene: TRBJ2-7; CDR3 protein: CASSRTQGYEQYF; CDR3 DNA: TGTGCCAGCAGCCGAACACAGGGTTACGAGCAGTACTTC
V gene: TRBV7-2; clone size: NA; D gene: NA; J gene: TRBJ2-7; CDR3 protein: CASSVDRSSYEQYF; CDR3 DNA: TGTGCCAGCAGCGTTGACAGGAGCTCCTACGAGCAGTACTTC
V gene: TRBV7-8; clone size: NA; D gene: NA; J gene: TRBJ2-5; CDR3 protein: CASSLEISVKTQYF; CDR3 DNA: TGTGCCAGCAGCTTAGAAATTTCCGTCAAGACCCAGTACTTC
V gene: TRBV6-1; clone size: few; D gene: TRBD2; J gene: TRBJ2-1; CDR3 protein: CASRAGTRIGGEQFF; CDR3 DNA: TGTGCCAGCAGGGCCGGGACTAGGATTGGGGGTGAGCAGTTCTTC
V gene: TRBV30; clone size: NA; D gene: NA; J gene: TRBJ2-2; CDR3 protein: CAWSASWTGELFF; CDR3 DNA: TGTGCCTGGAGCGCAAGTTGGACCGGGGAGCTGTTTTTT
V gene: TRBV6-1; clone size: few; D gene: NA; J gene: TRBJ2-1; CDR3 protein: CASSEARNSYNEQFF; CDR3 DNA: TGTGCCAGCAGTGAAGCGCGCAACTCCTACAATGAGCAGTTCTTC
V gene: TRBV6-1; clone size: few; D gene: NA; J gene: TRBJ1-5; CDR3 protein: CASSARDSNQPQHF; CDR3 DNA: TGTGCCAGCAGTGCCCGGGACAGCAATCAGCCCCAGCATTTT
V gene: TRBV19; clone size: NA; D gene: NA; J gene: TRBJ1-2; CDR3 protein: CASSSGPKANYGYTF; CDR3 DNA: TGTGCCAGTAGTTCCGGCCCGAAAGCTAACTATGGCTACACCTTC
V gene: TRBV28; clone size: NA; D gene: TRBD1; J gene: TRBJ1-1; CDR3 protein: CASSSRPTGSRYMNTEAFF; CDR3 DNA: TGTGCCAGCAGTTCAAGACCGACAGGGTCCAGATATATGAACACTGAAGCTTTCTTT
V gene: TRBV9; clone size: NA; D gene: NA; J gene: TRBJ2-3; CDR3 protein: CASSVRGLTDTQYF; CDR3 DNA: TGTGCCAGCAGCGTCCGGGGGCTCACAGATACGCAGTATTTT
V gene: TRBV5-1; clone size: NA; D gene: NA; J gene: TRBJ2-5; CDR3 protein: CASSGNSGTPEETQYF; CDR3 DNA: TGCGCCAGCAGCGGAAACTCCGGGACTCCGGAAGAGACCCAGTACTTC
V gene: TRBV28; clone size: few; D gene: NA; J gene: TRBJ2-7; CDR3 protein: CASSATAPYEQYF; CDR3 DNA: TGTGCCAGCAGTGCGACGGCCCCCTACGAGCAGTACTTC
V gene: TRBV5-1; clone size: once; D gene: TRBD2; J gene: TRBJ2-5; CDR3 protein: CASSSWGGQETQYF; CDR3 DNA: TGCGCCAGCAGCTCCTGGGGGGGACAAGAGACCCAGTACTTC
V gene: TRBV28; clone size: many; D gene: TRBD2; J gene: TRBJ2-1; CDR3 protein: CASSPGGRDYNEQFF; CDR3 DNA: TGTGCCAGCAGTCCAGGCGGGAGGGATTACAATGAGCAGTTCTTC
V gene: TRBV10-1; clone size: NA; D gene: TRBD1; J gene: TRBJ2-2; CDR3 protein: CASSGGQGMDTGELFF; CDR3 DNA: TGCGCCAGCAGTGGTGGACAGGGGATGGACACCGGGGAGCTGTTTTTT
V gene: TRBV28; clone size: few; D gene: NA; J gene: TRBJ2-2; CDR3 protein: CASGPHRGSYGGELFF; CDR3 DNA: TGTGCCAGCGGACCTCACAGGGGTTCTTACGGCGGGGAGTTGTTTTTT
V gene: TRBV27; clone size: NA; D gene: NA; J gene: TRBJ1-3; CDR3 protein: CASSPQYRGTRGNTIYF; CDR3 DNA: TGTGCCAGCAGTCCCCAATATCGCGGGACCCGTGGAAACACCATATATTTT
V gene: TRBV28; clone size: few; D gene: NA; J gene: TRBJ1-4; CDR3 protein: CASSFGTSKLFF; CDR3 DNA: TGTGCCAGCAGTTTCGGGACGTCAAAACTGTTTTTT
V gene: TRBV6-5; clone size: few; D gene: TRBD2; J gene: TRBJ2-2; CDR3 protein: CASRYKLAHTNTGELFF; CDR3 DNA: TGTGCCAGCAGGTACAAACTAGCGCACACGAACACCGGGGAGCTGTTTTTT